The 9 T cell receptor beta chains given below trace back to one sample, sequenced in a study of blood T cell repertoires in COVID-19. The table came from immunoSEQ multiplex PCR; TCRdb's copy has only in-frame clones and leaves some out. The repertoire holds about 150,000 clones, with approximately 78% as singletons. The sequenced sample was peripheral blood. The source is a human donor with acute or convalescent COVID-19. The donor label of this sample is uncertain.

The chain carries TRBV5-1 and TRBJ1-4; 7 bases align to TRBD1. CDR1 and CDR2 from the germline V gene are SGHRS and YFSETQ. Trimming at V came to 3 bases and at J to 3 bases, leaving 8 bases not matched to a gene. CDR3 length: 16 amino acids. DNA of the CDR3: TGCGCCAGCAGCTCCCGACAGGGTCGGGCTAATGAAAAACTGTTTTTT. This gives the protein CASSSRQGRANEKLFF.

The count of this clone is one. The chain carries TRBV9 and TRBJ1-3, with unresolved D. V was cut by 0 bases and J by 0 bases, with 13 bases left in between. This CDR3 contains 17 residues. CDR1 and CDR2 (germline): SGDLS, YYNGEE. CDR3 amino acids: CASSVGGAPVSGNTIYF. CDR3 bases: TGTGCCAGCAGCGTAGGAGGAGCCCCGGTCTCTGGAAACACCATATATTTT. Complete variable domain (other parts from reference TRBV9 and TRBJ1-3): DSGVTQTPKHLITATGQRVTLRCSPRSGDLSVYWYQQSLDQGLQFLIQYYNGEERAKGNILERFSAQQFPDLHSELNLSSLELGDSALYFCASSVGGAPVSGNTIYFGEGSWLTVV.

This clone has a handful of counts. The chain employs TRBV11-1 and TRBJ1-1, with D maybe TRBD1 (5 bases). This CDR3 region has 15 residues. Per the germline V gene, CDR1 is SGHAT and CDR2 is FQDESV (reference sequence). The germline V and J ends were trimmed by 3 bases and 2 bases, with 13 bases remaining between them. For the CDR3, the DNA is TGTGCCAGCAGCTTCGACACGACAGTAAACACTGAAGCTTTCTTT. Encoded protein: CASSFDTTVNTEAFF.

For the CDR3, the DNA is TGCGCCAGCAGCTTGGATCCTAGCGGATACGAGCAGTACTTC. Translation gives CASSLDPSGYEQYF. V and J are TRBV5-1 and TRBJ2-7, with 7 bases fitting TRBD2. V dropped 0 bases and J dropped 4; count of bases not matched to a gene: 4. This CDR3 comprises 14 residues. Germline assignment: CDR1 SGHRS and CDR2 YFSETQ.

The chain links TRBV4-1 to TRBJ1-3; D gene uncertain. The germline gives CDR1 MGHRA, CDR2 YSYEKL. V lost 4 bases and J lost 1, with 8 bases in between. The CDR3 sequence is 14 residues long. The chain's CDR3 is CASSPRKSGNTIYF. In nucleotides, the CDR3 is TGCGCCAGCAGCCCGCGGAAATCTGGAAACACCATATATTTT.

The V gene is TRBV7-2, the J gene TRBJ2-5; D uncertain. CDR3 length: 14 residues. Germline loops: CDR1 SGHTA, CDR2 FQGNSA. Trimming cost V 2 bases and J 0 bases, with 7 bases left between them. DNA of the CDR3: TGTGCCAGCAGCTTACTAGTTCACCAAGAGACCCAGTACTTC. It yields the protein CASSLLVHQETQYF. Using reference TRBV7-2 and TRBJ2-5 for the parts outside the CDR3, the full variable domain is GAGVSQSPSNKVTEKGKDVELRCDPISGHTALYWYRQSLGQGLEFLIYFQGNSAPDKSGLPSDRFSAERTGGSVSTLTIQRTQQEDSAVYLCASSLLVHQETQYFGPGTRLLVL.

V and J are TRBV15 and TRBJ1-2; maybe TRBD1 (5 bases). This CDR3 is 14 amino acids long. The V and J ends lost 1 base and 2 bases respectively, with 8 bases between them. Germline V gene data show CDR1 as LNHNV and CDR2 as YYDKDF (reference sequence). The CDR3: CATSRASGNYGYTF. CDR3 bases: TGTGCCACCAGCAGAGCCTCAGGGAACTATGGCTACACCTTC.

The CDR3 loop is CASSLGQGRNTEAFF. Here the CDR3 DNA reads TGTGCCAGCAGCCTCGGACAGGGGAGGAACACTGAAGCTTTCTTT. The chain carries TRBV28 and TRBJ1-1, with TRBD1 matching over 9 bases. J was trimmed by 1 base and V by 6 bases; bases with no gene match: 6. The CDR3 sequence is 15 residues long. In germline, CDR1 is MDHEN, CDR2 SYDVKM.

The chain uses TRBV10-3 and TRBJ2-5; D gene uncertain. Germline lookup yields CDR1 ENHRY and CDR2 SYGVKD. The CDR3 extends over 12 amino acids. The V end was cut by 2 bases, the J end by 3 bases, with 4 bases between. DNA for the CDR3: TGTGCCATCAGTGAGCCTGAAGAGACCCAGTACTTC. This gives the protein CAISEPEETQYF.